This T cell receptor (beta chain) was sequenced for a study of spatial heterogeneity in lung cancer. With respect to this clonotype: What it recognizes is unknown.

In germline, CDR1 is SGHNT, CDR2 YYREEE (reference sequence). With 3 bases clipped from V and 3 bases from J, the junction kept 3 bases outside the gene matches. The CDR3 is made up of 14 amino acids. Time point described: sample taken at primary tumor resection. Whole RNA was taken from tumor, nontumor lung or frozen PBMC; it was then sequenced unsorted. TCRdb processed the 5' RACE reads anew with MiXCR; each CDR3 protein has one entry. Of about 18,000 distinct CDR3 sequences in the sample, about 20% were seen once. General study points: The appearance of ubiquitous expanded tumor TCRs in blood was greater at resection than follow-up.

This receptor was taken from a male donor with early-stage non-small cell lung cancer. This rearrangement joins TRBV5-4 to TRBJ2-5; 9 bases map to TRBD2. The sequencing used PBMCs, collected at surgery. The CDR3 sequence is CASSSSSGEETQYF. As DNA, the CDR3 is TGTGCCAGCAGCTCATCTAGCGGGGAAGAGACCCAGTACTTC.